Listed below are T cell receptor beta chains from one sample, sequenced in a study of blood T cell repertoires in COVID-19. Clones were sequenced by immunoSEQ multiplex PCR, and TCRdb holds only the in-frame ones, with some missing. The sample has fewer than 350,000 clones; roughly 90% are singletons. Sequencing was done on a sample of PBMCs or T cells enriched from blood (not recorded which). These receptors were taken from a woman aged 18-29 years with acute COVID-19. Both conserved end residues are part of each CDR3. The D gene is left open where the match is weak. Clone size is given for some rows only: seen once, a few or many times, or a class if the clone is expanded.

>TRBJ2-1|-|TRBV19|TRBD2
TGTGCCAGTAAACCTAGCGGTGAACCGACGAATGAGCAGTTCTTC
CASKPSGEPTNEQFF
>TRBJ2-2|-|TRBV9|-
TGTGCCAGCAGCCCGACAGCATTAAACACCGGGGAGCTGTTTTTT
CASSPTALNTGELFF
>TRBJ2-1|-|TRBV10-2|-
TGCGCCAGCAGTAACCCCATGACTACCTACAATGAGCAGTTCTTC
CASSNPMTTYNEQFF
>TRBJ2-4|once|TRBV3-1/TRBV3-2|TRBD1
TGTGCCAGCAGCCCCAGGACAGGGGGTTTGGGCATTCAGTACTTC
CASSPRTGGLGIQYF
>TRBJ1-1|-|TRBV7-9|-
TGTGCCAGCAGCTTAGTCATACTCCAGGGCGAAATGAACACTGAAGCTTTCTTT
CASSLVILQGEMNTEAFF
>TRBJ1-6|-|TRBV6-5|TRBD1
TGTGCCAGCAGTTACCTACCGGGACAGGGGAATTCACCCCTCCACTTT
CASSYLPGQGNSPLHF
>TRBJ2-4|once|TRBV24-1|-
TGTGCCCCCAGGATCGAGGACATTCAGTACTTC
CAPRIEDIQYF
>TRBJ1-1|-|TRBV19|-
TGTGCCAGTAGTGCCCGGGGAGGGGCGAACACTGAAGCTTTCTTT
CASSARGGANTEAFF
>TRBJ2-2|few|TRBV10-3|TRBD2
TGTGCCATCAGGGAGGGAGGGGCCACCGGGGAGCTGTTTTTT
CAIREGGATGELFF
>TRBJ1-4|-|TRBV3-1/TRBV3-2|-
TGTGCCAGCAGCCAAGATGGCAGGGCCGTTAATGAAAAACTGTTTTTT
CASSQDGRAVNEKLFF
>TRBJ1-1|-|TRBV18|-
TGTGCCAGCTCACCACGGGGGCACCCTGAAGCTTTCTTT
CASSPRGHPEAFF
>TRBJ1-2|-|TRBV7-6|TRBD1
TGTGCCAGCAGCGGACAGGGGGCGGGAGGCTACACCTTC
CASSGQGAGGYTF
>TRBJ2-6|-|TRBV28|TRBD1
TGTGCCAGCAGTCTACCGGGACAGGGCTTCTCTGGGGCCAACGTCCTGACTTTC
CASSLPGQGFSGANVLTF
>TRBJ1-2|-|TRBV7-9|TRBD1
TGTGCCAGCAGCTTAGGGGACAGAGCCAAGGCCTTC
CASSLGDRAKAF
>TRBJ2-7|-|TRBV27|-
TGTGCCAGCGGCAAAACTTACAGTGACTACGAGCAGTACTTC
CASGKTYSDYEQYF
>TRBJ2-2|-|TRBV4-2|TRBD1
TGTGCCAGCAGCCAAGTGACAGGGGCGAACACCGGGGAGCTGTTTTTT
CASSQVTGANTGELFF
>TRBJ1-1|-|TRBV27|TRBD1
TGTGCCAGCGGAATAGGGACAGGGGGCGTAGAAGCTTTCTTT
CASGIGTGGVEAFF
>TRBJ1-1|-|TRBV18|TRBD1
TGTGCCAGCTCGTCCCGTCGACAGGGGGAGGCGAACACTGAAGCTTTCTTT
CASSSRRQGEANTEAFF
>TRBJ2-1|-|TRBV11-2|TRBD2
TGTGCCAGCAGCGGTAGCGGGATCTACAATGAGCAGTTCTTC
CASSGSGIYNEQFF
>TRBJ2-4|-|TRBV30|-
TGTGCCTGGAGTGCCCCAGCCCCTAGGGTAGCGGCCAAAAACATTCAGTACTTC
CAWSAPAPRVAAKNIQYF